In its sample, the clone carrying this T cell receptor beta chain was seen many times. Its antigen is not known. V trimming: 5 bases; J trimming: 0 bases; junction bases outside the gene matches: 6. The CDR3 has 15 amino acids. Germline V CDR1 and CDR2: SGHTA, FQGNSA. The sample comes from a study of breast tumors, draining lymph nodes, adjacent tissues. Axillary draining lymph nodes of breast cancer patients supplied the node samples. Each CDR3 protein is one row after TCRdb ran MiXCR on the multiplex PCR reads. In the table there are tens of thousands of distinct CDR3 sequences, approximately 31% of which are singletons. Study observations and caveats: Compared with lymph nodes, tumors were less diverse; compared with nontumor tissue, more. Luminal-like breast cancer showed significantly higher tumor–nontumor repertoire similarity than basal-like.

The clonotype comes from a female donor with breast cancer. Some clones in this sample may be carry-over from other donors' samples. This chain joins TRBV7-2 and TRBJ2-7, with 8 positions matching TRBD1. Sequenced input: axillary lymph node tissue. CDR3 sequence (DNA): TGTGCCAGCAGCATACGGGACAGGCTCTCCTACGAGCAGTACTTC. This codes for CASSIRDRLSYEQYF. The whole variable domain, remainder taken from reference TRBV7-2 and TRBJ2-7, is GAGVSQSPSNKVTEKGKDVELRCDPISGHTALYWYRQSLGQGLEFLIYFQGNSAPDKSGLPSDRFSAERTGGSVSTLTIQRTQQEDSAVYLCASSIRDRLSYEQYFGPGTRLTVT.